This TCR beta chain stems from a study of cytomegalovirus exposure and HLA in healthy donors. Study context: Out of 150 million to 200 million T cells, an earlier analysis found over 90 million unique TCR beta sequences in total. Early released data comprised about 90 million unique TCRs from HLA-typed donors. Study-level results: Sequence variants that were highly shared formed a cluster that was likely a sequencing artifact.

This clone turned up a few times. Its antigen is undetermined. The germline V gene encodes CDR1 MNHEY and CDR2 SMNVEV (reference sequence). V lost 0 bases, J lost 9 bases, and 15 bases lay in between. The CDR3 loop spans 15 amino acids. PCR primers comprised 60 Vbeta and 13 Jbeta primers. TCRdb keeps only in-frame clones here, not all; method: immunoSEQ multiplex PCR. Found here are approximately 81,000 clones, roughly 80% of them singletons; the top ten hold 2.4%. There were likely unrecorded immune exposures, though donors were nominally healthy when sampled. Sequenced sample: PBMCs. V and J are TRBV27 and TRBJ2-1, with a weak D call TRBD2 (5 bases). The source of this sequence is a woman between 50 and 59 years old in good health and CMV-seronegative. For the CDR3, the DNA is TGTGCCAGCAGTTTATCGGTCCTCTCGGACTCTGAGCAGTTCTTC. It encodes CASSLSVLSDSEQFF.